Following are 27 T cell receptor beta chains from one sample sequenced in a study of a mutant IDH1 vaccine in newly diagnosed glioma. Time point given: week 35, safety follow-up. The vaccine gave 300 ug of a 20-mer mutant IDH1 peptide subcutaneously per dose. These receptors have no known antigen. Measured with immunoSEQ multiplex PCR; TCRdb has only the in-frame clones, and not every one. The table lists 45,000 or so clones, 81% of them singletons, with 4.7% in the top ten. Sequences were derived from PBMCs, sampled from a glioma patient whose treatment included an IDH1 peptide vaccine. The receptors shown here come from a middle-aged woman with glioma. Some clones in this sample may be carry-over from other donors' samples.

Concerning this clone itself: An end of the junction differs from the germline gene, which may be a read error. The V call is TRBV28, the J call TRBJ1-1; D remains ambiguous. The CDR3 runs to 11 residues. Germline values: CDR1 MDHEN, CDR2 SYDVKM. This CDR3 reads CASRRNSEAFF. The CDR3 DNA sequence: TGTGCCAGCAGACGGAACTCTGAAGCTTTCTTT.

CDR3 nucleotides: TGTGCCAGCAGTTCCTTACAGGGGGGGGATACGCAGTATTTT. Amino acids: CASSSLQGGDTQYF. The rearrangement links TRBV6-6 to TRBJ2-3; D may be TRBD1 (8 bases). Trimming cost V 4 bases and J 6 bases, with 14 bases left between them. This CDR3 spans 14 amino acids. Germline-derived CDR1 and CDR2 are MNHNY and SVGAGI (reference sequence).

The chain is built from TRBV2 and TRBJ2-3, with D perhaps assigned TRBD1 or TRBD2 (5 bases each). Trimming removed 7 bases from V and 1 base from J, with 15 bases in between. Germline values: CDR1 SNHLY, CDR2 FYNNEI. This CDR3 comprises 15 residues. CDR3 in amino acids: CASTEGTGRTDTQYF. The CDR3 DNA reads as TGTGCCAGCACTGAGGGAACAGGACGCACAGATACGCAGTATTTT.

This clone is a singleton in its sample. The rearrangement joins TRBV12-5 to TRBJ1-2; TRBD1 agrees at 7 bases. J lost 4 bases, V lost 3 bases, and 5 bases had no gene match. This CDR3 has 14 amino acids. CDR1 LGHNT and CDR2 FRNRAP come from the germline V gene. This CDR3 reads CASGFAGQSYGYTF. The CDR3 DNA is TGTGCTAGTGGTTTCGCGGGACAGTCCTATGGCTACACCTTC. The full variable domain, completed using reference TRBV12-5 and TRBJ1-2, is DARVTQTPRHKVTEMGQEVTMRCQPILGHNTVFWYRQTMMQGLELLAYFRNRAPLDDSGMPKDRFSAEMPDATLATLKIQPSEPRDSAVYFCASGFAGQSYGYTFGSGTRLTVV.

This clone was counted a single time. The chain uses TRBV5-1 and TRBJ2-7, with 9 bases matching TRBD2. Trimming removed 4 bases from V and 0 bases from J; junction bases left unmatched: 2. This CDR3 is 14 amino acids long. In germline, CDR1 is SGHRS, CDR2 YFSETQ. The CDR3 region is CASSPSGISYEQYF. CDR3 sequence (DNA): TGCGCCAGCAGCCCTAGCGGGATCTCCTACGAGCAGTACTTC.

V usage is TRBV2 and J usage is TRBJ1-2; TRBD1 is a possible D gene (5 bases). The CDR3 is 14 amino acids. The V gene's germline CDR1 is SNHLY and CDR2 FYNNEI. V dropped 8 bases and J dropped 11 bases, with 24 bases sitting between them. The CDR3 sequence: CASGATSSLRGYTF. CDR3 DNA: TGTGCCAGCGGGGCTACCTCCTCCCTAAGGGGTTACACCTTC.

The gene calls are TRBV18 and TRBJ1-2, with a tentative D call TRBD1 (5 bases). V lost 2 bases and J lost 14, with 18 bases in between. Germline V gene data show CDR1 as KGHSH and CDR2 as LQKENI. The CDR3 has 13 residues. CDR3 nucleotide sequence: TGTGCCAGCTCACCAGACGCTAAGGGGACCCCAACCTTC. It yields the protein CASSPDAKGTPTF.

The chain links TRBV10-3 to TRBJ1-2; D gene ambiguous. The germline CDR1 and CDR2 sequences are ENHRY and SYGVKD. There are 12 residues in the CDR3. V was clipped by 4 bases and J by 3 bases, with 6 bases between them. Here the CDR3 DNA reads TGTGCCATCAGTGTCATGGACTATGGCTACACCTTC. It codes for CAISVMDYGYTF.

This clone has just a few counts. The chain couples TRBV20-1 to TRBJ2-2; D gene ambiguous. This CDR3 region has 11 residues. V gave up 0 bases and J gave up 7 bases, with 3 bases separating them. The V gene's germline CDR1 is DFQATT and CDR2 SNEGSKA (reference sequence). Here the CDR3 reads CSARDGGELFF. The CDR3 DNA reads TGCAGTGCTAGAGACGGCGGGGAGCTGTTTTTT.

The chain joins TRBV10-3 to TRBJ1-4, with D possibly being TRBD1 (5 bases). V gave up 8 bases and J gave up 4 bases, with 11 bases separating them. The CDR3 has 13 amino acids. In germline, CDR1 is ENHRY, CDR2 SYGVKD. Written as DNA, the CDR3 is TGTGCCATCGGGGCGGCAGTTAATGAAAAACTGTTTTTT. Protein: CAIGAAVNEKLFF.

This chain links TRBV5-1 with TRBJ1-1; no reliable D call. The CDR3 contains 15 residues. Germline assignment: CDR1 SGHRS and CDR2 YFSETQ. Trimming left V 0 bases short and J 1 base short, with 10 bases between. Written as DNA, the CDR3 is TGCGCCAGCAGCTTGGCCAAAGGCCAGAACACTGAAGCTTTCTTT. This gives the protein CASSLAKGQNTEAFF.

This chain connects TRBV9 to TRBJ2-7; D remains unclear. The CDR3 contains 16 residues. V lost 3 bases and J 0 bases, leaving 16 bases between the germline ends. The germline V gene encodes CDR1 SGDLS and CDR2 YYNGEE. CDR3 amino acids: CASSAPGYWSSYEQYF. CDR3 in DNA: TGTGCCAGCAGCGCCCCCGGGTACTGGAGCTCCTACGAGCAGTACTTC.

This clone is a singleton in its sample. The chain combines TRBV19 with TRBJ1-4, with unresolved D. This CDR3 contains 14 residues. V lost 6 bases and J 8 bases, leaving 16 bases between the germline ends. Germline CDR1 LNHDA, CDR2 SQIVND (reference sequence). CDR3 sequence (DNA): TGTGCCAGTAGGACGGACGGGGTCGGGGAAAAACTGTTTTTT. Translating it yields CASRTDGVGEKLFF.

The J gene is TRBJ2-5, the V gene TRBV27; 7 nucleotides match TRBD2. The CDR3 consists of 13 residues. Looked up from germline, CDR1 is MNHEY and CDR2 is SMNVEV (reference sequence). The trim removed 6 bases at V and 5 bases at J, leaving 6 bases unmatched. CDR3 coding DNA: TGTGCCAGCAGGCGACTAGCCGGGGAGACCCAGTACTTC. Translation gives CASRRLAGETQYF.

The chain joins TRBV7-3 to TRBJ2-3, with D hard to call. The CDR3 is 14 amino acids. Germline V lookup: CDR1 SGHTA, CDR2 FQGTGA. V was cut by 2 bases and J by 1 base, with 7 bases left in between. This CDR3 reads CASSLGFGTDTQYF. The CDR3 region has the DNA TGTGCCAGCAGCTTAGGCTTCGGCACAGATACGCAGTATTTT.

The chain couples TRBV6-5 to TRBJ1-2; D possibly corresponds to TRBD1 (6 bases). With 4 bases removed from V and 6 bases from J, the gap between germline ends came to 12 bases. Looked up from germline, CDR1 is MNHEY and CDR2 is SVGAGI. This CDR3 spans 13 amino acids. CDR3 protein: CASSSGQINGYTF. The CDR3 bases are TGTGCCAGCAGTTCTGGACAGATCAATGGCTACACCTTC.

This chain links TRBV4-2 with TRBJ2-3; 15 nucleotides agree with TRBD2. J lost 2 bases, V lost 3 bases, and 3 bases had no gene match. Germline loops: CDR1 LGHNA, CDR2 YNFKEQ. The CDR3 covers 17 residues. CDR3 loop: CASSHGLAGGNTDTQYF. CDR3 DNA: TGTGCCAGCAGCCACGGACTAGCGGGGGGGAACACAGATACGCAGTATTTT.

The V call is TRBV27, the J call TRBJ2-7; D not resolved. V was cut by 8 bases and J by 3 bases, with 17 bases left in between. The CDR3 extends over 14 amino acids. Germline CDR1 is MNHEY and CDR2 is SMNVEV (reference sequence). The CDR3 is CASGRVTRLYEQYF. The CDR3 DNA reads TGTGCCAGCGGTAGGGTTACCCGTCTCTACGAGCAGTACTTC.

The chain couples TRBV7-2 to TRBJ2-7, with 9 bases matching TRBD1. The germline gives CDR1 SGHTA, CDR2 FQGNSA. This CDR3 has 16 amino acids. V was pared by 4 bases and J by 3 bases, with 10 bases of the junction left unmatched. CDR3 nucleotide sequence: TGTGCCAGCAGCTCATCCGTTGGGACAGGGTTCTACGAGCAGTACTTC. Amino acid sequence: CASSSSVGTGFYEQYF.

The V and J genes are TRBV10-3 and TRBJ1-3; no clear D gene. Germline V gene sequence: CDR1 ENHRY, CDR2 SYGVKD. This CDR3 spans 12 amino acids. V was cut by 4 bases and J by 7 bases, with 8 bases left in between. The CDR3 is CAISGTGNTIYF. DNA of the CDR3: TGTGCCATCAGTGGAACCGGGAACACCATATATTTT.

The DNA for the CDR3 is TGTGCCAGCTCAGTCCAGCAGAGCAATCAGCCCCAGCATTTT. This codes for CASSVQQSNQPQHF. The chain joins TRBV18 to TRBJ1-5; unclear D gene. The CDR3 contains 14 residues. Germline CDR1 is KGHSH and CDR2 is LQKENI. Trimming removed 5 bases at V and 1 base at J, with 9 bases between.

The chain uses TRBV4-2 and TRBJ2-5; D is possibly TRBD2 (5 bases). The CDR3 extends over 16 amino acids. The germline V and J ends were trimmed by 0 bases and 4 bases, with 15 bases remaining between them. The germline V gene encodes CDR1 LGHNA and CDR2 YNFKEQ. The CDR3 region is CASSQEGDLVGETQYF. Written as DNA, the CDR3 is TGTGCCAGCAGCCAAGAGGGAGACTTAGTGGGAGAGACCCAGTACTTC.

The CDR3 DNA sequence: TGTGCCAGCAGCGTAGACAGGGGGTTAAATGAAAAACTGTTTTTT. Protein: CASSVDRGLNEKLFF. The chain employs TRBV9 and TRBJ1-4; 8 bases are shared with TRBD1. The CDR3 length is 15 residues. The ends lost 0 bases at V and 5 bases at J; junction bases unmatched: 3. Germline assignment: CDR1 SGDLS and CDR2 YYNGEE. The complete variable domain, with remaining parts taken from reference TRBV9 and TRBJ1-4, reads DSGVTQTPKHLITATGQRVTLRCSPRSGDLSVYWYQQSLDQGLQFLIQYYNGEERAKGNILERFSAQQFPDLHSELNLSSLELGDSALYFCASSVDRGLNEKLFFGSGTQLSVL.

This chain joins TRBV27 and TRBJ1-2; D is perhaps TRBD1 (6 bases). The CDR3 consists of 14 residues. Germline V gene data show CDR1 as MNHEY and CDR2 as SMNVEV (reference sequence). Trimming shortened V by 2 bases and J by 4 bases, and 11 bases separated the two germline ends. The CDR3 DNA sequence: TGTGCCAGCAGTTTACAGGGGCTTAGCTATGGCTACACCTTC. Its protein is CASSLQGLSYGYTF.

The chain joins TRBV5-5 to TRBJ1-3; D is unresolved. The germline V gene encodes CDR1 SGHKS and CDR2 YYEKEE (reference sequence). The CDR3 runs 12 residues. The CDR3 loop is CVTESLRNTIYF. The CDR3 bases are TGTGTTACAGAGTCCCTGCGGAACACCATATATTTT.

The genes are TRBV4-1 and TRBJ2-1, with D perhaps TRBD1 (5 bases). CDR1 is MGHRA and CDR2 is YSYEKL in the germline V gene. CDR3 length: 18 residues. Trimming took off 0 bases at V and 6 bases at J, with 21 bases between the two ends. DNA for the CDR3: TGCGCCAGCAGCCAAGAACCCCCTTTAGTCCAGGGTAGCAATGAGCAGTTCTTC. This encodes CASSQEPPLVQGSNEQFF.

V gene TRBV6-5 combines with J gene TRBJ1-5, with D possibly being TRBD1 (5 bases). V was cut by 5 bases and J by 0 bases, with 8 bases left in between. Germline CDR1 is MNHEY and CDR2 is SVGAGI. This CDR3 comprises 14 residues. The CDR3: CASSRGDSNQPQHF. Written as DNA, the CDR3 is TGTGCCAGCAGTAGGGGAGATAGCAATCAGCCCCAGCATTTT.